What follows is one T cell receptor beta chain and its context. The antigen is undetermined. A read error is likely, as this CDR3 ends without the conserved phenylalanine or tryptophan. Profiling that covered TCR beta VDJ and CDR3 relied on genomic DNA as its template. TCRdb independently ran MiXCR on the reads; one entry per CDR3 protein. Here the sample spans roughly 420,000 distinct CDR3 sequences, 65% to 80% being singletons. The record originates from a study of CD8+CD57+ T cells in acquired aplastic anemia. Regarding the study as a whole: CD8+ Simpson's diversity did not differ significantly between patients and controls.

The CDR3 runs to 12 residues. Germline lookup yields CDR1 DFQATT and CDR2 SNEGSKA (reference sequence). V was shortened by 7 bases and J by 6 bases, with 15 bases between the two germline ends. The chain uses TRBV20-1 and TRBJ1-1, with D possibly matching TRBD1 (5 bases). This sequence was found in a human donor in good health, serving as a control. Sequencing used sorted CD4+, CD8+, or CD8+CD57+ T cells (not recorded which) from PBMCs. CDR3 in amino acids: CSVIQGLPEAFL. CDR3 sequence (DNA): TGCAGTGTTATTCAGGGTTTGCCTGAAGCTTTCCTT.